The table lists the clone carrying this T cell receptor (beta chain) with a count of one. Its antigen is not known. PCR involved 60 Vbeta and 13 Jbeta primers. Sequencing was performed with immunoSEQ multiplex PCR; in TCRdb, only in-frame clones are kept and a portion is missing. In the table there are roughly 120,000 clones, around 76% of which are singletons. The source of the sample is a study of cytomegalovirus exposure and HLA in healthy donors. Overall study findings and caveats: As a later analysis showed, several of the most significant clusters appeared to be linked to common viral pathogens. Per a later analysis, 15,000 to 20,000 TCR beta sequences showed association with HLA alleles at 0.05 false discovery rate. The classifier reportedly diagnosed cytomegalovirus status with high sensitivity and specificity. It has been reported that TCR beta sequences accurately predicted the HLA-A and HLA-B alleles of most subjects.

The CDR3 length is 16 residues. V was shortened by 4 bases and J by 5 bases, with 20 bases between the two germline ends. The germline gives CDR1 SGHRS, CDR2 YFSETQ. This chain links TRBV5-1 with TRBJ2-3; D perhaps matches TRBD2 (5 bases). This receptor was identified in a man aged 55-75 years in good health and CMV-seropositive. The source material was PBMCs. The DNA for the CDR3 is TGCGCCAGCAGCGCGTACCCTGCCCCCGCGGGAGATACGCAGTATTTT. Translating gives CASSAYPAPAGDTQYF. The full variable domain, with the rest looked up from reference TRBV5-1 and TRBJ2-3, is KAGVTQTPRYLIKTRGQQVTLSCSPISGHRSVSWYQQTPGQGLQFLFEYFSETQRNKGNFPGRFSGRQFSNSRSEMNVSTLELGDSALYLCASSAYPAPAGDTQYFGPGTRLTVL.